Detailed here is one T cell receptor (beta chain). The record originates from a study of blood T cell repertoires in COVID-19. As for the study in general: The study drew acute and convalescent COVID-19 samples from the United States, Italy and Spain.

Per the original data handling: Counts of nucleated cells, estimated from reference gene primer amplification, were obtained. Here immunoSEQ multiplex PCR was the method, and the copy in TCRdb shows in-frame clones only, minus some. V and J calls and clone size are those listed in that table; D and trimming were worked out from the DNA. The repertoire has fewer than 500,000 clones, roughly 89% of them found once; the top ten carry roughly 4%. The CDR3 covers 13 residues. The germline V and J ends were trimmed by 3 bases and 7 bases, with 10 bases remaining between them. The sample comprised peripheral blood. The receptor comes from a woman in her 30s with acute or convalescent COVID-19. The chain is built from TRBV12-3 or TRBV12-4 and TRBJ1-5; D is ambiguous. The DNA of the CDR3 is TGTGCCAGCAGTTTCGGGGAGGGACAGCCCCAGCATTTT. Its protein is CASSFGEGQPQHF.